This T cell receptor beta chain derives from a study of blood T cell repertoires in COVID-19. The Seattle site enrolled patients during active infection and followed them longitudinally. TCRdb's copy holds only in-frame clones and misses some; the assay was immunoSEQ multiplex PCR. The top ten clones hold roughly 5.6% of a sample with more than 200,000 clones, more than 75% of them seen once. The CDR3 loop spans 15 amino acids. Per the germline V gene, CDR1 is MNHEY and CDR2 is SMNVEV (reference sequence). V lost 4 bases to trimming and J lost 6 bases; unmatched junction nucleotides: 5. This chain connects TRBV27 to TRBJ2-1; 11 nucleotides match TRBD2. The clonotype originates from a woman aged 55-69 years with COVID-19, enrolled during active disease. The sequenced sample was peripheral blood. The CDR3 DNA reads TGTGCCAGCAGTTCGGGTAGCGGGAGGGGCAATGAGCAGTTCTTC. Amino acids: CASSSGSGRGNEQFF.